The entry that follows covers one TCR beta chain sequence. Antigen unknown. The source of the sample is a study of T cell responses to AZD1222 COVID-19 vaccine. The table came from immunoSEQ multiplex PCR; TCRdb's copy has only in-frame clones and leaves some out. The table includes fewer than 200,000 clones, over 85% detected once. Study outcomes and limitations: Baseline seropositivity occurred in only a handful of AZD1222 recipients. Vaccine-associated CD4 TCRs spanned spike, dominant at 160-218 and 743-854.

Here the sequenced sample was peripheral blood, taken on day 0 of AZD1222 vaccination. The sequence was collected from an adult in good health.

CDR3 region: CASSAMGGTYEQYF. CDR3 coding DNA: TGTGCCAGCAGCGCTATGGGAGGGACCTACGAGCAGTACTTC. The V gene is TRBV11-2, the J gene TRBJ2-7; 7 bases are a match to TRBD2. The CDR3 runs 14 residues. Germline loops: CDR1 SGHAT, CDR2 FQNNGV. V gave up 5 bases and J gave up 2 bases; unmatched junction bases: 6.